The 5 T cell receptor beta chains reported below all come from one sample, sequenced in a study of neurological immune-mediated disorders. In TCRdb, the 5' RACE reads were re-called with MiXCR into one record per CDR3 protein. The data contain about 53,000 distinct CDR3 sequences, 3.5% of them seen just once; the ten biggest clones take up approximately 3.1%. What was sequenced was PBMCs. The receptor source for this set is a woman aged 25 to 39 with multiple sclerosis.

This clonotype was seen at least ten times. The chain is built from TRBV15 and TRBJ1-1; tentatively, D is TRBD1 (6 bases). CDR3 length equals 15 residues. Trimming took 3 bases from V and 0 from J, leaving 11 bases between them. Per the germline V gene, CDR1 is LNHNV and CDR2 is YYDKDF (reference sequence). CDR3 bases: TGTGCCACCAGCAGGAATACAGGGCTGAACACTGAAGCTTTCTTT. Amino acids: CATSRNTGLNTEAFF. Drawing the rest from reference TRBV15 and TRBJ1-1, the complete variable domain is DAMVIQNPRYQVTQFGKPVTLSCSQTLNHNVMYWYQQKSSQAPKLLFHYYDKDFNNEADTPDNFQSRRPNTSFCFLDIRSPGLGDTAMYLCATSRNTGLNTEAFFGQGTRLTVV.

This clonotype has at least ten counts. V and J are TRBV28 and TRBJ1-2; TRBD1 might be the D (5 bases). The V end was cut by 1 base, the J end by 8 bases, with 17 bases between. There are 15 residues in the CDR3. Germline V lookup: CDR1 MDHEN, CDR2 SYDVKM. CDR3 DNA: TGTGCCAGCAGTTTATCCGGAAATCAGGGTTCGGGCTACACCTTC. Protein product: CASSLSGNQGSGYTF.

This clonotype came up many times. The CDR3 sequence is CASSRESKPEQYF. CDR3 DNA sequence: TGTGCCAGCAGCCGCGAGTCGAAACCCGAGCAGTACTTC. The gene calls are TRBV5-6 and TRBJ2-7; unclear D gene. V gave up 4 bases and J gave up 6 bases, with 14 bases separating them. This CDR3 contains 13 residues. Per germline, CDR1 SGHDT and CDR2 YYEEEE.

This clonotype was seen ten or more times. This chain links TRBV29-1 with TRBJ1-1, with 10 bases that match TRBD1. Germline V CDR1 and CDR2: SQVTM, ANQGSEA. V was pared by 4 bases and J by 2 bases, with 4 bases of the junction left unmatched. The CDR3 is made up of 14 amino acids. The CDR3 DNA reads as TGCAGCGTTGGGGGGACAGGGGTCAACACTGAAGCTTTCTTT. Residues: CSVGGTGVNTEAFF.

At least ten counts were recorded for this clonotype. The chain carries TRBV20-1 and TRBJ1-6; TRBD1 agrees at 7 bases. This CDR3 spans 13 amino acids. Per germline, CDR1 DFQATT and CDR2 SNEGSKA (reference sequence). The trim removed 5 bases at V and 14 bases at J, leaving 12 bases unmatched. The CDR3: CSAVTGYYSTLHF. The CDR3 nucleotides are TGCAGTGCTGTGACAGGGTATTACAGCACCCTCCACTTT.